This entry features one T cell receptor (beta chain) sequence. Per the original data handling: From reference gene primer amplification, estimates of nucleated cell counts were derived. Data came from immunoSEQ multiplex PCR; TCRdb stores just in-frame clones and leaves some out. The DNA was the basis for D and trimming; V, J and clone size are from that table. The data hold about 65,000 clones, with about 84% observed a single time. This entry is derived from a study of blood T cell repertoires in COVID-19. On the study more broadly: Acute and convalescent COVID-19 specimens originated in the United States, Italy and Spain. The analysed material was cDNA or gDNA that came from T cells, B-cell-depleted T cells, or PBMCs.

With 6 bases clipped from V and 1 base from J, the junction kept 11 bases outside the gene matches. The V gene's germline CDR1 is MNHEY and CDR2 SVGEGT. This CDR3 is built from 19 residues. The V and J genes are TRBV6-2 or TRBV6-3 and TRBJ2-6, with 11 nucleotides matching TRBD2. This TCR derives from a human donor in a cohort sampled during active COVID-19. The sample was peripheral blood. CDR3 loop: CASSNPLAGAESGANVLTF. DNA of the CDR3: TGTGCCAGCAGCAACCCACTAGCGGGGGCCGAGTCTGGGGCCAACGTCCTGACTTTC.